This is a list of T cell receptor beta chains from one sample in a study of regulatory T cells in long-lasting Graves disease. In TCRdb, the multiplex PCR reads were re-called with MiXCR into one record per CDR3 protein. The sample carries roughly 360,000 distinct CDR3 sequences, roughly 25% recorded once. The sequencing used peripheral blood mononuclear cells (PBMCs), collected when the disease was refractory, from a patient treated with antithyroid drugs. The receptors shown here come from a woman aged 40-49 years with Graves disease. Each CDR3 is given with its conserved first and last residue. Each record gives: J gene, V gene, D gene, clone size, CDR3 DNA, CDR3 protein. A D gene is named only where the DNA matches it firmly. Only some rows state a clone size, as once, few, many or a class for expanded clones.

J gene: TRBJ2-5; V gene: TRBV29-1; D gene: -; clone size: -; CDR3 DNA: TGCAGCGTCCGGGGAGGGTCGGGGGCGGGGGAGACCCAGTACTTC; CDR3 protein: CSVRGGSGAGETQYF
J gene: TRBJ2-7; V gene: TRBV20-1; D gene: TRBD1; clone size: -; CDR3 DNA: TGCAGTGCTGTCGACAGGGGCGCTTTCTCGTACGAGCAGTACTTC; CDR3 protein: CSAVDRGAFSYEQYF
J gene: TRBJ1-1; V gene: TRBV6-2/TRBV6-3; D gene: -; clone size: few; CDR3 DNA: TGTGCCAGCAGTTACTCACGCGCGCAGGGCACTGAAGCTTTCTTT; CDR3 protein: CASSYSRAQGTEAFF
J gene: TRBJ1-1; V gene: TRBV5-1; D gene: -; clone size: many; CDR3 DNA: TGCGCCAGCAGCTTGTACGGGTATCCGAACACTGAAGCTTTCTTT; CDR3 protein: CASSLYGYPNTEAFF
J gene: TRBJ1-6; V gene: TRBV4-1; D gene: -; clone size: -; CDR3 DNA: TGCGCCAGCAGCCAAGTAGGTCGCGGTGCCCCACAACTCCACTTT; CDR3 protein: CASSQVGRGAPQLHF
J gene: TRBJ2-7; V gene: TRBV2; D gene: -; clone size: many; CDR3 DNA: TGTGCCAGCCGCCAGGTTGGACACGAGCAGTACTTC; CDR3 protein: CASRQVGHEQYF
J gene: TRBJ2-5; V gene: TRBV30; D gene: -; clone size: -; CDR3 DNA: TGTGCCTGGAGTGACGGGGACCTTCGAGGGGAAGAGACCCAGTACTTC; CDR3 protein: CAWSDGDLRGEETQYF
J gene: TRBJ1-5; V gene: TRBV7-2; D gene: -; clone size: few; CDR3 DNA: TGTGCCAGCAGCTTAGCGCTGGAGAATCAGCCCCAGCATTTT; CDR3 protein: CASSLALENQPQHF
J gene: TRBJ2-3; V gene: TRBV2; D gene: -; clone size: -; CDR3 DNA: TGTGCCAGCAGTGAACAGGGCAGAGATACGCAGTATTTT; CDR3 protein: CASSEQGRDTQYF
J gene: TRBJ2-3; V gene: TRBV27; D gene: -; clone size: -; CDR3 DNA: TGTGCCAGCAGCCTAAGACGACCCAGGGGAATGGAGAGCACAGATACGCAGTATTTT; CDR3 protein: CASSLRRPRGMESTDTQYF
J gene: TRBJ2-5; V gene: TRBV19; D gene: -; clone size: few; CDR3 DNA: TGTGCCAGTAGTTCCCGGTTTGGGAGAGGCGAGACCCAGTACTTC; CDR3 protein: CASSSRFGRGETQYF
J gene: TRBJ2-2; V gene: TRBV2; D gene: -; clone size: many; CDR3 DNA: TGTGCCACGGGGGTAGCGAACACCGGGGAGCTGTTTTTT; CDR3 protein: CATGVANTGELFF
J gene: TRBJ2-7; V gene: TRBV7-7; D gene: TRBD2; clone size: -; CDR3 DNA: TGTGCTAGCAGCAACGCGACTAGCGGGAGCTTCTACGAGCAGTACTTC; CDR3 protein: CASSNATSGSFYEQYF
J gene: TRBJ1-3; V gene: TRBV29-1; D gene: TRBD1; clone size: few; CDR3 DNA: TGCAGCGTTGAATCTCCCACACAGGGGGACAGCTTCGGAAACACCATATATTTT; CDR3 protein: CSVESPTQGDSFGNTIYF
J gene: TRBJ2-7; V gene: TRBV5-1; D gene: -; clone size: -; CDR3 DNA: TGCGCCAGCAGCTTGGCCTCCGGCTACTTTGCGTCCTACGAGCAGTACTTC; CDR3 protein: CASSLASGYFASYEQYF